This T cell receptor (beta chain) was found in a study of T cell changes during pregnancy in multiple sclerosis. This table comes from immunoSEQ multiplex PCR, and its TCRdb copy is limited to in-frame clones, with some not included. The sample lists 75,000 to 85,000 clones, 93% occurring once. The receptor was isolated from a female donor with multiple sclerosis, enrolled in a pregnancy study. Sequences were derived from peripheral blood, sampled in the second trimester of pregnancy.

The CDR3 loop reads CASSQVLAGSNEQFF. The CDR3 coding sequence is TGTGCCAGCAGCCAAGTGCTAGCGGGAAGCAATGAGCAGTTCTTC. The chain has TRBV4-2 and TRBJ2-1; 9 bases are shared with TRBD2. V was clipped by 1 base and J by 6 bases; unmatched bases: 4. The germline V gene encodes CDR1 LGHNA and CDR2 YNFKEQ. The CDR3 extends over 15 amino acids.